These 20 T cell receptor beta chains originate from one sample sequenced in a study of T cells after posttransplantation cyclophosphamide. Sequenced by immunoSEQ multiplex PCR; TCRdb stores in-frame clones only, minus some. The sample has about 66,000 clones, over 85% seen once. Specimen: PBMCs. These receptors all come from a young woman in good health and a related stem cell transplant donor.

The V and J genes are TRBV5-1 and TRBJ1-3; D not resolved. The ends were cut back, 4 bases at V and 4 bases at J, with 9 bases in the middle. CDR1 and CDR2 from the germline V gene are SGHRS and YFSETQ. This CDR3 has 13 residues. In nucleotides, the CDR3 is TGCGCCAGCAGCCAGGACCCCGGAAACACCATATATTTT. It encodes CASSQDPGNTIYF.

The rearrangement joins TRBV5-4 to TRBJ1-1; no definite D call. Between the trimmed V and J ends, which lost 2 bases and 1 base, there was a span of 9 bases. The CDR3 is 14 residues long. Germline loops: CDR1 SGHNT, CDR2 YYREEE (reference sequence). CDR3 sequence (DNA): TGTGCCAGCAGCTTCGAGATTTGGAACACTGAAGCTTTCTTT. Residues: CASSFEIWNTEAFF.

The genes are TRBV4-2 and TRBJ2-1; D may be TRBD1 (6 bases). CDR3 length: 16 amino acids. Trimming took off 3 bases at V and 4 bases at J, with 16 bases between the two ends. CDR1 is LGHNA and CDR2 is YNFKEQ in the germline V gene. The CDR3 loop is CASSQPPRDTYNEQFF. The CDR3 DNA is TGTGCCAGCAGCCAGCCCCCCCGGGACACGTACAATGAGCAGTTCTTC.

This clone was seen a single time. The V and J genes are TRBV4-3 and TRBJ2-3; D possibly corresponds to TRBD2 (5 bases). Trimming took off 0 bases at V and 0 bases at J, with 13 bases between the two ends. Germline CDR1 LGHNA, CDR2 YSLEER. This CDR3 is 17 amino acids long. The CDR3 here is CASSQDGRASSTDTQYF. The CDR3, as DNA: TGCGCCAGCAGCCAAGATGGGCGGGCCAGCAGCACAGATACGCAGTATTTT.

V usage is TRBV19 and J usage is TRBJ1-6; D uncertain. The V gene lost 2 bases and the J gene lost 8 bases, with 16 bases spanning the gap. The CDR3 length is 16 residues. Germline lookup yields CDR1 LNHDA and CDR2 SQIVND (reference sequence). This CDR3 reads CASSISGEMDYSPLHF. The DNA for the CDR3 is TGTGCCAGTAGTATAAGTGGAGAAATGGATTATTCACCCCTCCACTTT. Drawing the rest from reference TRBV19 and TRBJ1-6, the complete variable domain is DGGITQSPKYLFRKEGQNVTLSCEQNLNHDAMYWYRQDPGQGLRLIYYSQIVNDFQKGDIAEGYSVSREKKESFPLTVTSAQKNPTAFYLCASSISGEMDYSPLHFGNGTRLTVT.

CDR3 sequence (DNA): TGTGCCAGCAGCTTAGCGCTAGGGACAAGTCCAGAGACCCAGTACTTC. Its protein product is CASSLALGTSPETQYF. This rearrangement joins TRBV7-9 to TRBJ2-5; tentative D call: TRBD1 (6 bases). CDR3 length: 16 amino acids. Germline V gene lookup returns CDR1 SEHNR and CDR2 FQNEAQ (reference sequence). The V end was cut by 0 bases, the J end by 4 bases, with 15 bases between.

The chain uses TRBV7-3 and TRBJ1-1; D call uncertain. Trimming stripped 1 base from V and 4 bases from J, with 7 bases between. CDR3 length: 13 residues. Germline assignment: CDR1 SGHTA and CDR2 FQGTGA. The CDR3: CASSLNPLTEAFF. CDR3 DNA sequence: TGTGCCAGCAGCTTAAACCCCCTCACTGAAGCTTTCTTT. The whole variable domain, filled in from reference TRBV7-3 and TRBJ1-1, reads GAGVSQTPSNKVTEKGKYVELRCDPISGHTALYWYRQSLGQGPEFLIYFQGTGAADDSGLPNDRFFAVRPEGSVSTLKIQRTERGDSAVYLCASSLNPLTEAFFGQGTRLTVV.

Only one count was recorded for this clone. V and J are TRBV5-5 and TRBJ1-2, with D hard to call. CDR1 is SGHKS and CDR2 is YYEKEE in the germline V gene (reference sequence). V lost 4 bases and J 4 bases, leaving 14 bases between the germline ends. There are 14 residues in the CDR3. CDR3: CASSPPSWVYGYTF. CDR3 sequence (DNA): TGTGCCAGCAGCCCCCCCAGTTGGGTCTATGGCTACACCTTC.

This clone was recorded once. The CDR3, as DNA: TGTGCCAGCAGCCCCCGCCGACAGGGATCCTACGAGCAGTACTTC. Translation gives CASSPRRQGSYEQYF. V gene TRBV5-4 combines with J gene TRBJ2-5; 7 bases are shared with TRBD1. The end of the DNA is better explained by TRBJ2-7, so the J call may be wrong. Germline-derived CDR1 and CDR2 are SGHNT and YYREEE (reference sequence). This CDR3 has 15 residues.

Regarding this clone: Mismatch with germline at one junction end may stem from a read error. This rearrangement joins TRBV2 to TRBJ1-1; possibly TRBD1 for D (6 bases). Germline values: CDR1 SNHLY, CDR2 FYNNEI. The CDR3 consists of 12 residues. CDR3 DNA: TGTGCCAGCAGCTACGGGGGGCGGGGAGGGGTCTTT. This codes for CASSYGGRGGVF.

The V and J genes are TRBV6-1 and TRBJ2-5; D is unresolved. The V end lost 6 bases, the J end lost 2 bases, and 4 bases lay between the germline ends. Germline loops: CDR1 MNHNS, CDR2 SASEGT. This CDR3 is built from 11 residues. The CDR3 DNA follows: TGTGCCAGCAGGGATCAAGAGACCCAGTACTTC. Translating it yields CASRDQETQYF.

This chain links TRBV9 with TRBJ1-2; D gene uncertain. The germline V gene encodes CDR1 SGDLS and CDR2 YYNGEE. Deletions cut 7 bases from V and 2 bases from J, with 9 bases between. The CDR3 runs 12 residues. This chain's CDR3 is CASRPANYGYTF. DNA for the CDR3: TGTGCCAGCCGGCCGGCGAACTATGGCTACACCTTC.

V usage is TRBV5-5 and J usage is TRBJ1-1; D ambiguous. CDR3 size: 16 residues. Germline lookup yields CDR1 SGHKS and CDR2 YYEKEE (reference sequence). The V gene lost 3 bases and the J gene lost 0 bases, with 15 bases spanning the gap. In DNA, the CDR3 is TGTGCCAGCAGCTCCCATGGGTTTACAGTGAACACTGAAGCTTTCTTT. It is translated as CASSSHGFTVNTEAFF.

CDR3 amino acids: CASSQGGVGNTIYF. The CDR3 bases are TGTGCCAGCAGCCAAGGAGGGGTGGGAAACACCATATATTTT. This chain connects TRBV4-2 to TRBJ1-3, with a tentative D call TRBD1 (5 bases). V lost 1 base to trimming and J lost 4 bases, with 8 bases between them. The CDR3 totals 14 residues. Germline CDR1 reads LGHNA; CDR2 reads YNFKEQ.

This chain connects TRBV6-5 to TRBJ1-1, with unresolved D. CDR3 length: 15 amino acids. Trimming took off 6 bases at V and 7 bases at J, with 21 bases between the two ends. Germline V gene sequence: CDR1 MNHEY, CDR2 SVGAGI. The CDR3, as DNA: TGTGCCAGCAGCCTGACGCTGGAAGCTTGGAGTGAAGCTTTCTTT. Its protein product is CASSLTLEAWSEAFF.

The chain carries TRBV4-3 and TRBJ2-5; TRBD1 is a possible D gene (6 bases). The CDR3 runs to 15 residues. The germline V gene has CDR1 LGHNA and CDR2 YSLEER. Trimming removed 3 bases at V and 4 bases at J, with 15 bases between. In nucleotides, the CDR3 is TGCGCCAGCAGCCACAGGGCAGGGGTAGGAGAGACCCAGTACTTC. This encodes CASSHRAGVGETQYF.

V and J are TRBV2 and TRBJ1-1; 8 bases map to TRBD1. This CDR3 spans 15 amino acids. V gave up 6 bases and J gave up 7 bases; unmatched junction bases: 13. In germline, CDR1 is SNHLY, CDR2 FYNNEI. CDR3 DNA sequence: TGTGCCAGCAGGAAGGACAGGGTGGGGGCTAGTGAAGCTTTCTTT. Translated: CASRKDRVGASEAFF.

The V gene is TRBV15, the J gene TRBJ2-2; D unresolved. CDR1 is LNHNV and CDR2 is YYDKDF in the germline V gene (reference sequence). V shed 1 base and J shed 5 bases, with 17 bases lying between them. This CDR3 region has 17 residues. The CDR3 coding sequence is TGTGCCACCAGCAGAGTTGGGCAAGCGAAGGTTACCGGGGAGCTGTTTTTT. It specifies CATSRVGQAKVTGELFF. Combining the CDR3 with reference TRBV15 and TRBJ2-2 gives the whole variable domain DAMVIQNPRYQVTQFGKPVTLSCSQTLNHNVMYWYQQKSSQAPKLLFHYYDKDFNNEADTPDNFQSRRPNTSFCFLDIRSPGLGDTAMYLCATSRVGQAKVTGELFFGEGSRLTVL.

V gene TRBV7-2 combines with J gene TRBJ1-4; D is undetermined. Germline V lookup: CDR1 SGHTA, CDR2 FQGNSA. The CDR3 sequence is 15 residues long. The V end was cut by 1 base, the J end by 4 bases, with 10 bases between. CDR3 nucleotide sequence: TGTGCCAGCAGCTTAGGCAGGCAGGATAATGAAAAACTGTTTTTT. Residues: CASSLGRQDNEKLFF.

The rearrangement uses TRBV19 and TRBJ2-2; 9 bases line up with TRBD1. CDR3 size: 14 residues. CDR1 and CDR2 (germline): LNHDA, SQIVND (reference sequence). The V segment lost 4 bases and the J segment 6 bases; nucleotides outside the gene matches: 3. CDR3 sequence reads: CASSRTGVAGELFF. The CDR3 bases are TGTGCCAGTAGTAGGACAGGGGTAGCCGGGGAGCTGTTTTTT.